The T cell receptor beta chain described here comes from a study of T cell responses to AZD1222 COVID-19 vaccine. Study conclusions and caveats: Donors were largely white British and mainly female; clonal diversity was possibly underestimated.

CDR1 is MNHEY, CDR2 SVGAGI, per germline. This CDR3 region has 15 residues. Unmatched junction bases numbered 4, after V lost 0 bases and J lost 5 bases. To note about this clone: Its antigen is unknown.

Clones were read by immunoSEQ multiplex PCR, and TCRdb kept only the in-frame ones, dropping some. The sample lists around 140,000 clones, more than 90% occurring once. Sequencing was performed on peripheral blood, taken 28 days after the second AZD1222 dose. This TCR came from an adult who received the AZD1222 COVID-19 vaccine. V gene TRBV6-5 combines with J gene TRBJ2-5; 9 bases agree with TRBD2. CDR3 nucleotide sequence: TGTGCCAGCAGTTACTCGGCGGGGGGGCAGGAGACCCAGTACTTC. This encodes CASSYSAGGQETQYF.